This T cell receptor beta chain was retrieved from a study of blood T cells in healthy people across ages (dated by TCRdb to between 2015 and 2017). Concerning the study at large: Template switching captured roughly one uniquely barcoded TCR beta cDNA molecule per two T cells in model experiments. Using the same blood draw, the study looked at two additional independent replicas of 1 million unique cDNA reads for two donors, one aged 18 to 29 and the other aged 80 or older. The donors were divided into four age groups: young (average roughly 17 years), middle-aged (roughly 42), aged (about 61) and long-lived (about 84). To avoid experimental bias, donors of different ages were randomly spread across the sequencing lanes. Using deep sequencing normalized with unique cDNA molecular identifiers, the study measured how TCR beta repertoire diversity changes with age. Results the study describes overall, beyond this receptor: Conclusive comparison of naive and antigen-experienced compartments was prevented by the profiling of bulk unsorted PBMCs. Compared with the aged group, the long-lived group had more naive CD4+ T cells, fewer expanded clones and increased TCR diversity, suggesting age selection. As age increased, observed TCR beta diversity per million T cells dropped in a roughly linear way, and a significant reduction was already evident by age about 40. Estimates of total diversity based on one million sequenced T cells were considered lower bounds and underestimates. Donor CMV infection status was unknown, potentially confounding age-related changes in expanded clonotypes. A strong correlation was found between observed TCR beta diversity and the percentage of naive T cells measured by flow cytometry.

In the germline V gene (reference sequence), CDR1 corresponds to DFQATT and CDR2 to SNEGSKA. V is shortened by 6 bases, J by 0 bases, and the region joining them spans 15 bases. The CDR3 numbers 14 residues from cysteine through phenylalanine. Only CDR3 DNA remains: 42 bases, in frame from the first base. The donors were roughly 40 Caucasian individuals from Russia, aged roughly 6 to 100 years, who were systemically healthy. Roughly 9 milliliters of peripheral blood were drawn from each donor into EDTA-treated Vacutainer tubes. Ficoll-Paque density-gradient centrifugation was used to isolate PBMCs, with at least 7 million obtained per sample. Trizol reagent was used to extract total RNA from the PBMCs, yielding at least 5 micrograms per sample. For every donor, an aliquot of PBMCs went through flow cytometry to measure the percentages of naive CD45RAhigh/CD27high T cells. Libraries were made using 5' RACE. The run used an Illumina HiSeq 2500. A second PCR of roughly 7 to 11 cycles was performed with a sample-barcoded 5' primer and a J-beta primer mix. Each TCR beta cDNA molecule received a unique molecular identifier from a template-switch 5' adaptor carrying 12 random nucleotides. At least 2.5 million CDR3-containing paired-end reads were obtained from each sample. First-strand cDNA synthesis was performed from all RNA using the Mint cDNA synthesis kit, with priming by a TRBC-specific oligonucleotide. After uracil-DNA glycosylase treatment, a first 18-cycle PCR used universal primers M1SS and BC2_uni_R on all cDNA. The source study handled its data this way. Normalization of each sample was performed by random selection of 1 million high-quality reads, each carrying a distinct molecular identifier. Instead of being binned into consensus sequences, reads that shared molecular identifiers were thrown out. MiTCR, set to a Q25 quality threshold and the strictest error-elimination algorithm, was used for CDR3 identification, clonotype clustering and error correction. Lower-bound total TCR beta diversity was estimated with a nonparametric unseen species model using Euler transformation. The public reads were quality trimmed at Q25 with fastp and then assembled into clones with MiXCR by TCRdb, keeping productive beta chains. Each record represents a unique CDR3 protein, reported with the most common genes and DNA among its rows. V and J calls and clone size were set by TCRdb, not the authors. This sample gives approximately 800,000 distinct CDR3 sequences in total; 55% to 70% of them show up just once. Approximately 20% of the sample belongs to the ten largest clones.

Concerning this clonotype itself: Its antigen is currently not known. Qualities for individual bases were not recorded, and no much larger clone is one base off.

The chain is assembled from TRBV20-1 and TRBJ2-7; a tentative D call is TRBD1 (5 bases match). The source is a man younger than 45 in good health. The sequenced sample was blood. The CDR3 loop reads CSAQKTDPSYEQYF. The nucleotide sequence reads TGCAGTGCACAAAAGACAGACCCCTCCTACGAGCAGTACTTC.